This T cell receptor (beta chain) was obtained from a study of blood T cell repertoires in COVID-19. Study summary: Both acute and convalescent COVID-19 samples were obtained from the United States, Italy and Spain. The analysed material was cDNA or gDNA that came from T cells, B-cell-depleted T cells, or PBMCs.

The CDR3 covers 17 residues. Germline V gene data show CDR1 as KGHSH and CDR2 as LQKENI. V was cut by 0 bases and J by 2 bases, with 11 bases left in between. The assay was immunoSEQ multiplex PCR, and TCRdb's table has in-frame clones only and misses some. The data show around 99,000 clones, with around four fifths seen just once and about 18% held by the top ten. J is TRBJ2-6 and V is TRBV18; TRBD1 is a possible D gene (6 bases). The sample taken for sequencing was peripheral blood. The clonotype comes from a woman between 55 and 75 years old with acute or convalescent COVID-19. CDR3 residues: CASSPPVGGTGANVLTF. CDR3 DNA sequence: TGTGCCAGCTCACCACCGGTAGGGGGAACTGGGGCCAACGTCCTGACTTTC. Together with reference TRBV18 and TRBJ2-6, the CDR3 gives the full variable domain: NAGVMQNPRHLVRRRGQEARLRCSPMKGHSHVYWYRQLPEEGLKFMVYLQKENIIDESGMPKERFSAEFPKEGPSILRIQQVVRGDSAAYFCASSPPVGGTGANVLTFGAGSRLTVL.